A selection of T cell receptor beta chains follows, all from one sample in a study of identical twins. TCRdb called the 5' RACE reads again in MiXCR, with one record for every CDR3 protein. The data show roughly 1,500,000 distinct CDR3 sequences, around 29% seen once. Sequenced material: cord blood. All receptors derive from a newborn girl in good health. Both conserved end residues are part of each CDR3. The order of the fields is CDR3 length, clone size, V gene, D gene, J gene, CDR3 DNA, CDR3 protein. D genes are given only for firm matches. Clone sizes are given selectively: once, few, many, or a class where the clone is expanded.

cdr3_length: 14; clone_size: few; v_call: TRBV20-1; d_call: .; j_call: TRBJ2-3; cdr3_nt: TGCAGTGCCCTGCCGGGACCCAGCACAGATACGCAGTATTTT; cdr3_aa: CSALPGPSTDTQYF
cdr3_length: 18; clone_size: .; v_call: TRBV28; d_call: TRBD2; j_call: TRBJ2-3; cdr3_nt: TGTGCCAGCAGTTTGGGGACTAGCGGGAGCCCTAGCACAGATACGCAGTATTTT; cdr3_aa: CASSLGTSGSPSTDTQYF
cdr3_length: 14; clone_size: few; v_call: TRBV27; d_call: .; j_call: TRBJ1-2; cdr3_nt: TGTGCCAGCAGTGCTTACCCTCAGGAACATGGCTACACCTTC; cdr3_aa: CASSAYPQEHGYTF
cdr3_length: 14; clone_size: .; v_call: TRBV21-1; d_call: .; j_call: TRBJ2-2; cdr3_nt: TGTGCCGTTACTAGCGGGAGGGCCACCGGGGAGCAGTTTTTT; cdr3_aa: CAVTSGRATGEQFF
cdr3_length: 16; clone_size: .; v_call: TRBV12-3/TRBV12-4; d_call: .; j_call: TRBJ2-4; cdr3_nt: TGTGCCAGCAGTATGGTGGGGTTGTTAGCCAAAAACATTCAGTACTTC; cdr3_aa: CASSMVGLLAKNIQYF
cdr3_length: 15; clone_size: .; v_call: TRBV20-1; d_call: .; j_call: TRBJ2-7; cdr3_nt: TGCAGTGCTAGAAGGAGGAAAAGTAGTCTCTACGAGCAGTACTTC; cdr3_aa: CSARRRKSSLYEQYF
cdr3_length: 17; clone_size: .; v_call: TRBV18; d_call: TRBD1; j_call: TRBJ2-4; cdr3_nt: TGTGCCAGCTCACCATTTAATCAGGGGGCGGCCAAAAACATTCAGTACTTC; cdr3_aa: CASSPFNQGAAKNIQYF
cdr3_length: 14; clone_size: .; v_call: TRBV25-1; d_call: .; j_call: TRBJ2-1; cdr3_nt: TGTGCCAGCAGTCAACGACTGGGACCCAATGAGCAGTTCTTC; cdr3_aa: CASSQRLGPNEQFF
cdr3_length: 14; clone_size: .; v_call: TRBV7-2; d_call: TRBD2; j_call: TRBJ2-1; cdr3_nt: TGTGCCAGCAGCTTAGCGACTAGCCGCAGTGAGCAGTTCTTC; cdr3_aa: CASSLATSRSEQFF
cdr3_length: 14; clone_size: .; v_call: TRBV20-1; d_call: .; j_call: TRBJ1-1; cdr3_nt: TGCAGTGCTAGAGTTCCACACCTGAACACTGAAGCTTTCTTT; cdr3_aa: CSARVPHLNTEAFF
cdr3_length: 17; clone_size: .; v_call: TRBV5-1; d_call: .; j_call: TRBJ1-6; cdr3_nt: TGCGCCAGCAGCAACCGAGGGGACATCATCCATAATTCACCCCTCCACTTT; cdr3_aa: CASSNRGDIIHNSPLHF
cdr3_length: 15; clone_size: .; v_call: TRBV14; d_call: .; j_call: TRBJ2-5; cdr3_nt: TGTGCCAGCAGCCTGTGGCAGGGGCTTTTTGAGACCCAGTACTTC; cdr3_aa: CASSLWQGLFETQYF
cdr3_length: 18; clone_size: few; v_call: TRBV4-2; d_call: TRBD2; j_call: TRBJ2-3; cdr3_nt: TGTGCCAGCAGCCAAGTCCCCGGGTCTACTAGCGTCGCAGATACGCAGTATTTT; cdr3_aa: CASSQVPGSTSVADTQYF
cdr3_length: 13; clone_size: .; v_call: TRBV13; d_call: .; j_call: TRBJ2-3; cdr3_nt: TGTGCCAGCAGCTTAAAGGAAACAGATACGCAGTATTTT; cdr3_aa: CASSLKETDTQYF
cdr3_length: 13; clone_size: many; v_call: TRBV20-1; d_call: TRBD2; j_call: TRBJ2-1; cdr3_nt: TGCAGTAGTGAGGGAGGGGAAAACAATGAGCAGTTCTTC; cdr3_aa: CSSEGGENNEQFF